This TCR beta chain was observed in a study of technical replicates of blood from a few donors. Produced via immunoSEQ multiplex PCR; TCRdb's table is partial and in-frame only. This table holds fewer than 10,000 clones, 91% found once. Germline V gene data show CDR1 as SGHVS and CDR2 as FNYEAQ. V was pared by 0 bases and J by 5 bases, with 9 bases of the junction left unmatched. CDR3 size: 16 residues. This TCR derives from a human donor in good health. Sequencing input: PBMCs. The chain uses TRBV7-6 and TRBJ2-7; TRBD1 agrees at 8 bases. Here the CDR3 DNA reads TGTGCCAGCAGCTTAGCGTGGCCAGGGGGCCTCGACGAGCAGTACTTC. Translated, it gives CASSLAWPGGLDEQYF. The whole variable domain, remainder taken from reference TRBV7-6 and TRBJ2-7, is GAGVSQSPRYKVTKRGQDVALRCDPISGHVSLYWYRQALGQGPEFLTYFNYEAQQDKSGLPNDRFSAERPEGSISTLTIQRTEQRDSAMYRCASSLAWPGGLDEQYFGPGTRLTVT.